A single sample gave rise to the 17 T cell receptor beta chains below, sequenced in a study of PD-1 blockade in mismatch repair-deficient tumors. TCRdb keeps only in-frame clones here, not all; method: immunoSEQ multiplex PCR. The repertoire holds under 50,000 clones, with roughly 88% as singletons. Sample: PBMCs, taken about 38 weeks after starting pembrolizumab. The receptor source for this set is an adult with mismatch repair-deficient cancer.

The gene calls are TRBV5-1 and TRBJ2-2, with D uncertain. The CDR3 sequence is 15 residues long. The V gene's germline CDR1 is SGHRS and CDR2 YFSETQ. Trimming took 0 bases from V and 0 from J, leaving 6 bases between them. CDR3 nucleotides: TGCGCCAGCAGCTTGGTTGGCTCGAACACCGGGGAGCTGTTTTTT. Translation gives CASSLVGSNTGELFF.

This sequence joins TRBV5-1 and TRBJ1-2; 7 bases map to TRBD1. Germline assignment: CDR1 SGHRS and CDR2 YFSETQ. Trimming took 0 bases from V and 7 from J; bases not matched to a gene: 9. CDR3 length: 15 amino acids. The CDR3 reads CASSLEGARATGYTF. CDR3 bases: TGCGCCAGCAGCTTGGAGGGGGCTCGGGCCACTGGCTACACCTTC.

V usage is TRBV4-1 and J usage is TRBJ1-4; weak D call: TRBD1 (5 bases). The V end was cut by 5 bases, the J end by 8 bases, with 9 bases between. The CDR3 totals 12 residues. Germline CDR1 and CDR2: MGHRA and YSYEKL. Here the CDR3 DNA reads TGCGCCAGCAGCGCAGGGAGGGAAAAACTGTTTTTT. Residues: CASSAGREKLFF.

V gene TRBV7-6 combines with J gene TRBJ1-1, with a possible D match to TRBD1 (5 bases). The CDR3 is made up of 15 amino acids. Per germline, CDR1 SGHVS and CDR2 FNYEAQ. With 1 base removed from V and 2 bases from J, the gap between germline ends came to 11 bases. The CDR3: CASSLVGGDNTEAFF. The CDR3 region has the DNA TGTGCCAGCAGCTTAGTAGGAGGGGACAACACTGAAGCTTTCTTT.

This chain joins TRBV6-4 and TRBJ2-3; 8 bases match TRBD2. J lost 5 bases, V lost 0 bases, and 4 bases had no gene match. CDR1 is MRHNA, CDR2 SNTAGT, per germline. The CDR3 runs 15 residues. This chain's CDR3 is CASSDSSGRLDTQYF. DNA for the CDR3: TGTGCCAGCAGTGACTCAAGCGGGAGATTAGATACGCAGTATTTT.

The count of this clone is one. The rearrangement uses TRBV5-1 and TRBJ2-1, with 7 bases lining up with TRBD2. Germline-derived CDR1 and CDR2 are SGHRS and YFSETQ. This CDR3 has 16 amino acids. The V gene end was trimmed by 5 bases and the J gene end by 5 bases; junction bases not matched to a gene: 13. CDR3 in amino acids: CASSGGVVGRNNEQFF. The CDR3 DNA reads as TGCGCCAGCAGTGGGGGGGTAGTGGGACGGAACAATGAGCAGTTCTTC.

V is TRBV7-6 and J is TRBJ1-3, with D hard to call. CDR3 length equals 13 residues. Germline-derived CDR1 and CDR2 are SGHVS and FNYEAQ. V was clipped by 5 bases and J by 0 bases, with 5 bases between them. The CDR3, as DNA: TGTGCCAGCAGCCCCTCCTCTGGAAACACCATATATTTT. Its translation is CASSPSSGNTIYF.

The chain combines TRBV5-5 with TRBJ2-1, with a tentative D call TRBD1 (6 bases). This CDR3 comprises 16 residues. V gave up 1 base and J gave up 8 bases, with 19 bases separating them. Germline-derived CDR1 and CDR2 are SGHKS and YYEKEE (reference sequence). Here the CDR3 reads CASSLIGVMGADEQFF. In nucleotides, the CDR3 is TGTGCCAGCAGCTTGATCGGGGTAATGGGGGCGGATGAGCAGTTCTTC.

J is TRBJ2-7 and V is TRBV5-1; D is ambiguous. The CDR3 consists of 14 residues. The V gene's germline CDR1 is SGHRS and CDR2 YFSETQ. Trimming took off 0 bases at V and 6 bases at J, with 13 bases between the two ends. CDR3 in amino acids: CASSLVVSSGEQYF. DNA of the CDR3: TGCGCCAGCAGCTTGGTCGTGAGCTCCGGCGAGCAGTACTTC.

The V gene is TRBV7-3, the J gene TRBJ2-7; tentatively, D is TRBD1 (5 bases). The CDR3 covers 13 residues. Deletions cut 2 bases from V and 3 bases from J, with 8 bases between. Germline CDR1 is SGHTA and CDR2 is FQGTGA. CDR3 in DNA: TGTGCCAGCAGCTTAGGGGCCATCTACGAGCAGTACTTC. Its protein is CASSLGAIYEQYF.

In its sample, this clone was seen once. The chain employs TRBV30 and TRBJ2-5; tentatively, D is TRBD2 (6 bases). The germline gives CDR1 GTSNPN, CDR2 SVGIG (reference sequence). Trimming took 3 bases from V and 3 from J, leaving 17 bases between them. The CDR3 loop spans 15 amino acids. The CDR3 DNA reads TGTGCCTGGAGGCTAAGCGGGCTCATAAAAGAGACCCAGTACTTC. Its translation: CAWRLSGLIKETQYF. The whole variable domain, remainder taken from reference TRBV30 and TRBJ2-5, is SQTIHQWPATLVQPVGSPLSLECTVEGTSNPNLYWYRQAAGRGLQLLFYSVGIGQISSEVPQNLSASRPQDRQFILSSKKLLLSDSGFYLCAWRLSGLIKETQYFGPGTRLLVL.

The chain carries TRBV6-1 and TRBJ2-3; 9 nucleotides line up with TRBD2. This CDR3 region has 15 residues. The J segment lost 4 bases and the V segment lost 0 bases, leaving 2 bases of the junction unmatched. Per germline, CDR1 MNHNS and CDR2 SASEGT. CDR3 bases: TGTGCCAGCAGTGAAGCTAGCGGGAGCCCAGATACGCAGTATTTT. This sequence encodes CASSEASGSPDTQYF.

V and J are TRBV5-1 and TRBJ2-1, with TRBD1 as a possible D gene (6 bases). Germline CDR1 and CDR2: SGHRS and YFSETQ. The CDR3 covers 14 residues. V was shortened by 0 bases and J by 8 bases, with 12 bases between the two germline ends. For the CDR3, the DNA is TGCGCCAGCAGCTTGGGGCAGGGGTTCGATGAGCAGTTCTTC. It is translated as CASSLGQGFDEQFF. Using reference TRBV5-1 and TRBJ2-1 for the parts outside the CDR3, the full variable domain is KAGVTQTPRYLIKTRGQQVTLSCSPISGHRSVSWYQQTPGQGLQFLFEYFSETQRNKGNFPGRFSGRQFSNSRSEMNVSTLELGDSALYLCASSLGQGFDEQFFGPGTRLTVL.

The chain joins TRBV5-8 to TRBJ1-5; the D is unclear. V lost 1 base and J lost 4, with 6 bases in between. The CDR3 spans 13 residues. Germline lookup yields CDR1 SGHTS and CDR2 YDEGEE. CDR3 nucleotides: TGTGCCAGCAGCTTGAGGAGAAATCAGCCCCAGCATTTT. This sequence encodes CASSLRRNQPQHF.

V usage is TRBV2 and J usage is TRBJ2-2; no reliable D call. CDR1 and CDR2 (germline): SNHLY, FYNNEI. V lost 5 bases and J 6 bases, leaving 4 bases between the germline ends. This CDR3 comprises 11 residues. CDR3 amino acids: CASSRAGELFF. The CDR3 DNA reads as TGTGCCAGCAGTCGGGCCGGGGAGCTGTTTTTT. Complete variable domain (other parts from reference TRBV2 and TRBJ2-2): EPEVTQTPSHQVTQMGQEVILRCVPISNHLYFYWYRQILGQKVEFLVSFYNNEISEKSEIFDDQFSVERPDGSNFTLKIRSTKLEDSAMYFCASSRAGELFFGEGSRLTVL.

This clone was counted once. The CDR3 DNA sequence: TGTGCCTGGAGCCGACTAGGATTGGGCACAGATACGCAGTATTTT. The encoded protein is CAWSRLGLGTDTQYF. The chain carries TRBV30 and TRBJ2-3, with D maybe TRBD2 (6 bases). V lost 3 bases, J lost 1 base, and 14 bases lay in between. The CDR3 has 15 amino acids. Germline assignment: CDR1 GTSNPN and CDR2 SVGIG (reference sequence).

The chain joins TRBV2 to TRBJ2-1; 10 bases map to TRBD2. This CDR3 spans 15 amino acids. The V segment lost 5 bases and the J segment 5 bases; nucleotides outside the gene matches: 6. The germline gives CDR1 SNHLY, CDR2 FYNNEI. The CDR3 bases are TGTGCCAGCAGTCTAGCGGGAGCCCATGACAATGAGCAGTTCTTC. Translation gives CASSLAGAHDNEQFF.